This T cell receptor (beta chain) was found in a study of T cell responses to AZD1222 COVID-19 vaccine. Note on this clone: What it binds is not known.

The CDR3 length is 15 residues. Per germline, CDR1 SGDLS and CDR2 YYNGEE. With 1 base clipped from V and 3 bases from J, the junction kept 4 bases outside the gene matches. The data were produced by immunoSEQ multiplex PCR, yet TCRdb's version contains in-frame clones alone and is incomplete. Among approximately 150,000 clones listed, about 90% were seen once. Whole-study results and caveats: Spike regions recognized by vaccine-associated CD4 TCRs spanned the protein, led by 160-218 and 743-854.

This specimen was peripheral blood, taken 28 days after the second dose of the MenACWY control vaccine. The sequence was collected from an adult who received the MenACWY meningococcal vaccine as a control. The chain employs TRBV9 and TRBJ1-5, with TRBD1 matching 7 bases. Written as DNA, the CDR3 is TGTGCCAGCAGCGTATGGACAGGACCCAATCAGCCCCAGCATTTT. Translation: CASSVWTGPNQPQHF. The full variable domain, with the rest looked up from reference TRBV9 and TRBJ1-5, is DSGVTQTPKHLITATGQRVTLRCSPRSGDLSVYWYQQSLDQGLQFLIQYYNGEERAKGNILERFSAQQFPDLHSELNLSSLELGDSALYFCASSVWTGPNQPQHFGDGTRLSIL.